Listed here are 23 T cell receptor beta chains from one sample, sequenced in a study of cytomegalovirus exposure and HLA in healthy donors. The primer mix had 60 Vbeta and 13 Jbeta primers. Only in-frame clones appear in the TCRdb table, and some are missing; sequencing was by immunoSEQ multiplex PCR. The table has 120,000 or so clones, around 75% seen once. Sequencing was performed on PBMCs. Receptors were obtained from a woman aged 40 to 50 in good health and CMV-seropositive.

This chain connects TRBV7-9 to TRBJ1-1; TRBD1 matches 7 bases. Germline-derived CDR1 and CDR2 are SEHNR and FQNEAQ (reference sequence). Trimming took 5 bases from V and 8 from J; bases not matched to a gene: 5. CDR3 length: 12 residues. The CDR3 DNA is TGTGCCAGCAGCCGAGGACAGGCCGAAGCTTTCTTT. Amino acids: CASSRGQAEAFF.

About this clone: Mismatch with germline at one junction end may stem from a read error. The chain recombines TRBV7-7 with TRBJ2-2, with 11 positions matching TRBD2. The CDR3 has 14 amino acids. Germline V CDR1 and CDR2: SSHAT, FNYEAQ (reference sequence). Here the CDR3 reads CASSRTSGSGELFF. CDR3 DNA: TGTGCTAGCAGCCGGACTAGCGGGTCCGGGGAGCTGTTTTTT.

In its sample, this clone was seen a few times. The CDR3 region is CASSLVVSNYGYTF. The CDR3 nucleotides read TGTGCCAGCAGTTTAGTAGTATCTAACTATGGCTACACCTTC. This chain connects TRBV28 to TRBJ1-2; no clear D. The CDR3 loop spans 14 amino acids. V lost 2 bases and J 0 bases, leaving 7 bases between the germline ends. The germline CDR1 and CDR2 sequences are MDHEN and SYDVKM.

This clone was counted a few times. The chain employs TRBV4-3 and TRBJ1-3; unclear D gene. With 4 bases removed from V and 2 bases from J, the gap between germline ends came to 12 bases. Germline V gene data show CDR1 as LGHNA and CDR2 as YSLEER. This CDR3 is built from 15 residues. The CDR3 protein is CASSPSTITGNTIYF. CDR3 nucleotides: TGCGCCAGCAGCCCCTCAACAATTACTGGAAACACCATATATTTT.

The CDR3 DNA reads TGTGCCAGCAGTTACTCCGAGGGGGACGAGCAGTACTTC. Translated: CASSYSEGDEQYF. V gene TRBV6-5 combines with J gene TRBJ2-7, with D perhaps matching TRBD1 (6 bases). Germline V lookup: CDR1 MNHEY, CDR2 SVGAGI. The CDR3 covers 13 residues. Trimming pared 0 bases from V and 5 bases from J, leaving 8 bases between.

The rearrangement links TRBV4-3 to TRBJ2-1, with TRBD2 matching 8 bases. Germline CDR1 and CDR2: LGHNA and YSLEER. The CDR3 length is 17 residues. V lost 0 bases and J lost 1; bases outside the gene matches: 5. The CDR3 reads CASSQEGGGTSYNEQFF. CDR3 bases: TGCGCCAGCAGCCAAGAAGGCGGGGGGACATCCTACAATGAGCAGTTCTTC.

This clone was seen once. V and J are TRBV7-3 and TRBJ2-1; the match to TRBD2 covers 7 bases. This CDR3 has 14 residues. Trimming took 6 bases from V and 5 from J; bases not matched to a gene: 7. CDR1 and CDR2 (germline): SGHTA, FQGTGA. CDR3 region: CASSPGTNNNEQFF. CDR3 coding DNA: TGTGCCAGCAGTCCCGGGACTAACAACAATGAGCAGTTCTTC.

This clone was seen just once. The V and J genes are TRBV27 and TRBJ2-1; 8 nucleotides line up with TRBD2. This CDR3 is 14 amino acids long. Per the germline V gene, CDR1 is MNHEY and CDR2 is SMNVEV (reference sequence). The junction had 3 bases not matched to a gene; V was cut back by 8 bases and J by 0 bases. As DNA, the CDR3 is TGTGCCAGCCTGAGCGGGGGCTCCTACAATGAGCAGTTCTTC. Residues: CASLSGGSYNEQFF.

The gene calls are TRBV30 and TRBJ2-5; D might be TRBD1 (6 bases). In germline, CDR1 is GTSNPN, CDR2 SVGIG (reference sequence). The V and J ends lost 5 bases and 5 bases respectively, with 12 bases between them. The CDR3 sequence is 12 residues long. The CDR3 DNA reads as TGTGCCTGGGCCACAGGGATTGAGACCCAGTACTTC. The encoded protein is CAWATGIETQYF. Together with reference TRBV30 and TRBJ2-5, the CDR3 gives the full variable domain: SQTIHQWPATLVQPVGSPLSLECTVEGTSNPNLYWYRQAAGRGLQLLFYSVGIGQISSEVPQNLSASRPQDRQFILSSKKLLLSDSGFYLCAWATGIETQYFGPGTRLLVL.

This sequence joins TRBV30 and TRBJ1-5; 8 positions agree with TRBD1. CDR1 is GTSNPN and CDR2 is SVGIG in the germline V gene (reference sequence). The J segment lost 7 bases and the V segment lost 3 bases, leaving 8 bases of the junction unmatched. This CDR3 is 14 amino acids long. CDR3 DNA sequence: TGTGCCTGGAGCCTGGACAGGGAAGGACAGCCCCAGCATTTT. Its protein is CAWSLDREGQPQHF.

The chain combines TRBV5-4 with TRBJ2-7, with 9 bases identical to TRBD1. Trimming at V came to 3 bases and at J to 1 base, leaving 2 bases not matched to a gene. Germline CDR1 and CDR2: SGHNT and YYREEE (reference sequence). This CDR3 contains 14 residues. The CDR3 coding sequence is TGTGCCAGCAGCTCAGGGACAGGGTCCTACGAGCAGTACTTC. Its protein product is CASSSGTGSYEQYF. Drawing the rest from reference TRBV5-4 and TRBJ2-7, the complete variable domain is ETGVTQSPTHLIKTRGQQVTLRCSSQSGHNTVSWYQQALGQGPQFIFQYYREEENGRGNFPPRFSGLQFPNYSSELNVNALELDDSALYLCASSSGTGSYEQYFGPGTRLTVT.

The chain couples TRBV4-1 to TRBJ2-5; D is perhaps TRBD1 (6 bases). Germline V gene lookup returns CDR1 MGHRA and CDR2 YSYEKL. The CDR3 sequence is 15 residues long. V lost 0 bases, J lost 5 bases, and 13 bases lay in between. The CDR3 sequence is CASSQDNRARETQYF. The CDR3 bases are TGCGCCAGCAGCCAAGATAACAGGGCCAGGGAGACCCAGTACTTC.

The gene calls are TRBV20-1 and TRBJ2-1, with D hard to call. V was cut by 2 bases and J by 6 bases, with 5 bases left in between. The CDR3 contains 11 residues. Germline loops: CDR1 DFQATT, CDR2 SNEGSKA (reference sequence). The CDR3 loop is CSARRLNEQFF. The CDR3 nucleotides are TGCAGTGCTAGACGTCTCAATGAGCAGTTCTTC.

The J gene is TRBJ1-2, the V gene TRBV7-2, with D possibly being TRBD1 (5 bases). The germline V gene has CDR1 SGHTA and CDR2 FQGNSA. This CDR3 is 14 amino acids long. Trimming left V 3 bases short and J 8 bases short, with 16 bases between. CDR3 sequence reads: CASSFLREVGGYTF. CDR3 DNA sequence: TGTGCCAGCAGCTTCCTCAGGGAGGTGGGGGGCTACACCTTC. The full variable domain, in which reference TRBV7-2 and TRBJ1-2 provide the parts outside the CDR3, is GAGVSQSPSNKVTEKGKDVELRCDPISGHTALYWYRQSLGQGLEFLIYFQGNSAPDKSGLPSDRFSAERTGGSVSTLTIQRTQQEDSAVYLCASSFLREVGGYTFGSGTRLTVV.

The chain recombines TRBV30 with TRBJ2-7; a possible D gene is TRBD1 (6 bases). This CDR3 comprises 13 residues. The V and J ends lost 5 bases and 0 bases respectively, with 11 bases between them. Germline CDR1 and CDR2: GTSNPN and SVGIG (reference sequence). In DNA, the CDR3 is TGTGCCTGGGCCACAGGGAGCTCCTACGAGCAGTACTTC. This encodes CAWATGSSYEQYF.

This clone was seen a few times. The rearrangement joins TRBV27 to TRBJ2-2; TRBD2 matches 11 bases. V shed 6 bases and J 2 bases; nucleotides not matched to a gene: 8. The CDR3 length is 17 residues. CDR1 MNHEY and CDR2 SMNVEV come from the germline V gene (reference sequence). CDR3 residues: CASRTIRLAGNTGELFF. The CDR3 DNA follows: TGTGCCAGCAGGACAATTCGACTAGCGGGAAACACCGGGGAGCTGTTTTTT.

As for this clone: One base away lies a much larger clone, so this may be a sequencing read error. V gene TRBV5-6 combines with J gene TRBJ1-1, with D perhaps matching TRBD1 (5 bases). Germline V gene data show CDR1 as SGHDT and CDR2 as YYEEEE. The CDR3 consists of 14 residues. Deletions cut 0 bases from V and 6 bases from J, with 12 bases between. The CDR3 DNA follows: TGTGCCAGCAGCTTGGATCCAGGGAGGCCTGAAGCTTTCTTT. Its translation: CASSLDPGRPEAFF.

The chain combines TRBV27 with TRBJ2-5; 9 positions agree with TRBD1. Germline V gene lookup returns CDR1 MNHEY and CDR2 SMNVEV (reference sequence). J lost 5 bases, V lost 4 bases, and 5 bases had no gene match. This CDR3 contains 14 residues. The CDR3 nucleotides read TGTGCCAGCAGTTCGGGACAGGGTGGGGAGACCCAGTACTTC. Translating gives CASSSGQGGETQYF.

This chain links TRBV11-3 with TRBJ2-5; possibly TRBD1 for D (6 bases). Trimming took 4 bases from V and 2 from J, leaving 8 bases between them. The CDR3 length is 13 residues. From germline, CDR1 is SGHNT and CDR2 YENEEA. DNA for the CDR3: TGTGCCAGCAGCTCACAGGGACAAGAGACCCAGTACTTC. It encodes CASSSQGQETQYF.

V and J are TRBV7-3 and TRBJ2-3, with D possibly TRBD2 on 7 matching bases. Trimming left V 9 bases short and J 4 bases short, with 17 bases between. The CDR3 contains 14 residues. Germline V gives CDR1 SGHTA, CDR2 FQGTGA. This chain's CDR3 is CASKGGATSDTQYF. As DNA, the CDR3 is TGTGCCAGTAAGGGGGGGGCCACCTCAGATACGCAGTATTTT.

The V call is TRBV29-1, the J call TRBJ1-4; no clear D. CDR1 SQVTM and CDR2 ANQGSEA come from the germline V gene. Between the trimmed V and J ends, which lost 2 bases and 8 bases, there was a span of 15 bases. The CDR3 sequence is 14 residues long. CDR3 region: CSVEIIDNKEKLFF. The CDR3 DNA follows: TGCAGCGTTGAAATAATAGACAATAAGGAAAAACTGTTTTTT.

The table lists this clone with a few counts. The CDR3 loop is CASSSGTSGFTGELFF. In DNA form, the CDR3 reads TGTGCCAGCAGCAGTGGGACTAGCGGATTCACCGGGGAGCTGTTTTTT. The chain links TRBV21-1 to TRBJ2-2; TRBD2, the table's D call, lacks a check against the DNA. TRBV21-1 is given as a pseudogene. This CDR3 is built from 16 residues.

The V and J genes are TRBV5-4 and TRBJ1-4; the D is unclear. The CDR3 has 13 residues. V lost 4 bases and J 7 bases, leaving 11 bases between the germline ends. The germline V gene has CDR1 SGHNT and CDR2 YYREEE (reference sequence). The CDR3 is CASSLHQAEKLFF. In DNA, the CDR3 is TGTGCCAGCAGCCTTCACCAGGCTGAAAAACTGTTTTTT. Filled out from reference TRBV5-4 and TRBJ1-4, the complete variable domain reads ETGVTQSPTHLIKTRGQQVTLRCSSQSGHNTVSWYQQALGQGPQFIFQYYREEENGRGNFPPRFSGLQFPNYSSELNVNALELDDSALYLCASSLHQAEKLFFGSGTQLSVL.